The 22 T cell receptor beta chains below all came from one sample that was sequenced in a study of OX40 agonist ivuxolimab in advanced cancers. Produced via immunoSEQ multiplex PCR; TCRdb's table is partial and in-frame only. The table shows about 81,000 clones, with about 93% occurring only once. The sequences come from CD4+ or CD8+ T cells sorted from blood, collected in a trial of the OX40 agonist ivuxolimab. These receptors came from an adult with an advanced solid tumor such as melanoma, head and neck, liver or kidney cancer.

The chain carries TRBV4-1 and TRBJ2-7; D is uncertain. This CDR3 contains 12 residues. The V end was cut by 1 base, the J end by 5 bases, with 6 bases between. Germline V gene sequence: CDR1 MGHRA, CDR2 YSYEKL. CDR3 nucleotide sequence: TGCGCCAGCAGCCAAGCTCGGGACGAGCAGTACTTC. This translates into CASSQARDEQYF.

The J gene is TRBJ1-1, the V gene TRBV10-3; D gene unclear. Germline loops: CDR1 ENHRY, CDR2 SYGVKD. V was cut by 8 bases and J by 0 bases, with 13 bases left in between. The CDR3 extends over 14 amino acids. The CDR3 coding sequence is TGTGCCATCGGGTCGGGGATCCTGAACACTGAAGCTTTCTTT. Protein sequence: CAIGSGILNTEAFF.

This chain links TRBV7-6 with TRBJ2-7; D ambiguous. V lost 3 bases and J lost 6, with 9 bases in between. The CDR3 is 12 residues long. Germline V gene lookup returns CDR1 SGHVS and CDR2 FNYEAQ. CDR3: CASSLDPSEQYF. DNA for the CDR3: TGTGCCAGCAGCTTGGACCCATCCGAGCAGTACTTC.

This clone showed up just a few times. The chain couples TRBV9 to TRBJ2-7; D is ambiguous. V lost 2 bases, J lost 3 bases, and 9 bases lay in between. Germline CDR1 reads SGDLS; CDR2 reads YYNGEE. The CDR3 is made up of 13 amino acids. The CDR3 loop is CASSVIDGYEQYF. In DNA, the CDR3 is TGTGCCAGCAGCGTGATAGACGGCTACGAGCAGTACTTC. Full variable domain (remainder filled in from reference TRBV9 and TRBJ2-7): DSGVTQTPKHLITATGQRVTLRCSPRSGDLSVYWYQQSLDQGLQFLIQYYNGEERAKGNILERFSAQQFPDLHSELNLSSLELGDSALYFCASSVIDGYEQYFGPGTRLTVT.

This chain links TRBV11-1 with TRBJ2-5; D gene uncertain. CDR3 size: 14 residues. V was clipped by 1 base and J by 4 bases, with 10 bases between them. CDR1 and CDR2 from the germline V gene are SGHAT and FQDESV (reference sequence). The CDR3 reads CASSLDPARETQYF. CDR3 DNA: TGTGCCAGCAGCTTAGATCCGGCCCGAGAGACCCAGTACTTC.

The CDR3 protein is CASSKAVGHSNQPQHF. CDR3 DNA: TGTGCCAGCAGCAAAGCGGTCGGACATAGCAATCAGCCCCAGCATTTT. V gene TRBV21-1 combines with J gene TRBJ1-5; the table's TRBD1 call for D was not verified on the DNA. TRBV21-1 represents a pseudogene. The CDR3 length is 16 residues.

This chain links TRBV9 with TRBJ1-3, with D perhaps matching TRBD1 (5 bases). The V and J ends lost 3 bases and 0 bases respectively, with 7 bases between them. The CDR3 is 14 residues long. Germline V gene lookup returns CDR1 SGDLS and CDR2 YYNGEE. The CDR3 nucleotides read TGTGCCAGCAGCGAGGGGATCTCTGGAAACACCATATATTTT. It is translated as CASSEGISGNTIYF.

CDR3 nucleotide sequence: TGTGCCAGCAGCGTATCCGGCGGGGAGCTGTTTTTT. This gives the protein CASSVSGGELFF. The chain couples TRBV9 to TRBJ2-2; D unclear. The germline V gene has CDR1 SGDLS and CDR2 YYNGEE. With 1 base removed from V and 7 bases from J, the gap between germline ends came to 5 bases. The CDR3 loop spans 12 amino acids.

V gene TRBV13 combines with J gene TRBJ2-7; 7 bases align to TRBD2. The J segment lost 0 bases and the V segment lost 0 bases, leaving 2 bases of the junction unmatched. From germline, CDR1 is PRHDT and CDR2 FYEKMQ (reference sequence). This CDR3 is 15 amino acids long. This CDR3 is CASSLGLAASYEQYF. Here the CDR3 DNA reads TGTGCCAGCAGCTTAGGGCTAGCGGCCTCCTACGAGCAGTACTTC.

The chain links TRBV14 to TRBJ2-2, with a possible D match to TRBD1 (6 bases). This CDR3 has 15 amino acids. Trimming removed 5 bases from V and 0 bases from J, with 10 bases in between. In germline, CDR1 is SGHDN, CDR2 FVKESK. CDR3 protein: CASSSGTTNTGELFF. In DNA, the CDR3 is TGTGCCAGCAGCTCCGGGACAACGAACACCGGGGAGCTGTTTTTT. Together with reference TRBV14 and TRBJ2-2, the CDR3 gives the full variable domain: EAGVTQFPSHSVIEKGQTVTLRCDPISGHDNLYWYRRVMGKEIKFLLHFVKESKQDESGMPNNRFLAERTGGTYSTLKVQPAELEDSGVYFCASSSGTTNTGELFFGEGSRLTVL.

The chain carries TRBV4-1 and TRBJ1-1; no clear D gene. The length of the CDR3 is 14 residues. Germline V CDR1 and CDR2: MGHRA, YSYEKL. The ends were cut back, 1 base at V and 0 bases at J, with 6 bases in the middle. The CDR3 reads CASSQVSMNTEAFF. CDR3 in DNA: TGCGCCAGCAGCCAAGTGTCAATGAACACTGAAGCTTTCTTT.

V usage is TRBV30 and J usage is TRBJ2-1, with TRBD1 matching over 8 bases. Germline CDR1 GTSNPN, CDR2 SVGIG (reference sequence). J gave up 1 base and V 2 bases, and 4 bases lay outside the gene matches. CDR3 size: 15 residues. In DNA form, the CDR3 reads TGTGCCTGGAGTCTTGGACAGGGTTCCTACAATGAGCAGTTCTTC. It specifies CAWSLGQGSYNEQFF. Drawing the rest from reference TRBV30 and TRBJ2-1, the complete variable domain is SQTIHQWPATLVQPVGSPLSLECTVEGTSNPNLYWYRQAAGRGLQLLFYSVGIGQISSEVPQNLSASRPQDRQFILSSKKLLLSDSGFYLCAWSLGQGSYNEQFFGPGTRLTVL.

This clone was seen a few times. This chain connects TRBV5-1 to TRBJ1-1, with D perhaps matching TRBD1 (5 bases). The CDR3 extends over 13 amino acids. Germline CDR1 and CDR2: SGHRS and YFSETQ. The V end was cut by 4 bases, the J end by 7 bases, with 14 bases between. CDR3 DNA: TGCGCCAGCAGCGCCCCGACAGCCAATGAAGCTTTCTTT. Translating it yields CASSAPTANEAFF.

The chain has TRBV19 and TRBJ2-2; weak D call: TRBD1 (5 bases). V lost 1 base to trimming and J lost 9 bases, with 12 bases between them. Per germline, CDR1 LNHDA and CDR2 SQIVND (reference sequence). The CDR3 consists of 14 residues. CDR3 sequence reads: CASSIALGQRELFF. CDR3 in DNA: TGTGCCAGTAGTATAGCCCTGGGGCAGCGGGAGCTGTTTTTT. The variable domain in full, completed from reference TRBV19 and TRBJ2-2, reads DGGITQSPKYLFRKEGQNVTLSCEQNLNHDAMYWYRQDPGQGLRLIYYSQIVNDFQKGDIAEGYSVSREKKESFPLTVTSAQKNPTAFYLCASSIALGQRELFFGEGSRLTVL.

The CDR3 spells CASSKGQINWGYGYTF. CDR3 DNA: TGCGCCAGCAGTAAAGGACAGATAAACTGGGGCTATGGCTACACCTTC. This chain joins TRBV10-1 and TRBJ1-2, with a weak D call TRBD1 (6 bases). Trimming took off 5 bases at V and 4 bases at J, with 20 bases between the two ends. Germline CDR1 WNHNN, CDR2 SYGVQD (reference sequence). The CDR3 contains 16 residues.

This clone was found once. V and J are TRBV4-1 and TRBJ2-7; the match to TRBD1 covers 9 bases. Trimming at V came to 5 bases and at J to 1 base, leaving 3 bases not matched to a gene. The CDR3 totals 14 residues. Germline CDR1 reads MGHRA; CDR2 reads YSYEKL. CDR3 loop: CASSEDRGSYEQYF. CDR3 nucleotides: TGCGCCAGCAGCGAGGACAGGGGTTCCTACGAGCAGTACTTC.

V and J are TRBV7-2 and TRBJ2-7; D is perhaps TRBD1 or TRBD2 (5 bases each). Germline-derived CDR1 and CDR2 are SGHTA and FQGNSA. The CDR3 is 15 residues long. V lost 6 bases and J lost 7, with 22 bases in between. The CDR3 coding sequence is TGTGCCAGCAGATACCCGGGACCTGACTACTGGGAGCAGTACTTC. Encoded protein: CASRYPGPDYWEQYF.

The CDR3 nucleotides read TGTGCCAGCAGCCCCCTGGGACTAGCGGGGTCTCCCGGGGAGCTGTTTTTT. It is translated as CASSPLGLAGSPGELFF. This chain uses TRBV11-2 with TRBJ2-2; 13 bases line up with TRBD2. This CDR3 contains 17 residues. Losses at the gene ends were 5 bases for V and 6 bases for J; bases not matched to a gene: 9. Germline lookup yields CDR1 SGHAT and CDR2 FQNNGV.

The CDR3 protein is CASSIGQSYEQYF. The DNA for the CDR3 is TGTGCCAGTAGTATTGGCCAGAGCTACGAGCAGTACTTC. V and J are TRBV19 and TRBJ2-7, with unresolved D. V was shortened by 3 bases and J by 3 bases, with 9 bases between the two germline ends. Germline CDR1 LNHDA, CDR2 SQIVND (reference sequence). The CDR3 is made up of 13 amino acids.

V and J are TRBV9 and TRBJ2-1; possibly TRBD2 for D (6 bases). The V gene lost 4 bases and the J gene lost 7 bases, with 15 bases spanning the gap. The CDR3 extends over 14 amino acids. Germline V gene data show CDR1 as SGDLS and CDR2 as YYNGEE. CDR3 coding DNA: TGTGCCAGCAGCCCTGGAGGGCCCCTGAATGAGCAGTTCTTC. Translating gives CASSPGGPLNEQFF.

The chain recombines TRBV14 with TRBJ1-5; D uncertain. This CDR3 is built from 13 residues. The V end lost 1 base, the J end lost 3 bases, and 4 bases lay between the germline ends. The germline CDR1 and CDR2 sequences are SGHDN and FVKESK. For the CDR3, the DNA is TGTGCCAGCAGCCAAGCGGTCAATCAGCCCCAGCATTTT. This sequence encodes CASSQAVNQPQHF.

This clone has a single count. The chain couples TRBV4-3 to TRBJ2-1; the match to TRBD2 covers 13 bases. The CDR3 totals 18 residues. Germline CDR1 LGHNA, CDR2 YSLEER. V trimming: 1 base; J trimming: 3 bases; junction bases outside the gene matches: 6. In nucleotides, the CDR3 is TGCGCCAGCAGCCAAGTCCTTGGACTAGCGGGAGACTACAATGAGCAGTTCTTC. This translates into CASSQVLGLAGDYNEQFF.